This record covers a single T cell receptor (beta chain). CDR1 MNHEY and CDR2 SVGEGT come from the germline V gene. The CDR3 sequence is 13 residues long. The junction had 15 bases not matched to a gene; V was cut back by 8 bases and J by 11 bases. TCRdb re-called the PCR reads through MiXCR, storing one row per CDR3 protein. The table lists approximately 97,000 distinct CDR3 sequences, roughly 51% of them singletons, with 9.5% to 15% in the top ten. The record originates from a study of CDR3 diversity in severe acne. The sample consisted of blood. This sequence originates from a male donor with acne. The rearrangement links TRBV6-2 or TRBV6-3 to TRBJ2-7; 7 bases map to TRBD2. This chain's CDR3 is CASETRGLRKKYF. In nucleotides, the CDR3 is TGTGCCAGCGAGACCCGGGGACTACGGAAGAAGTACTTC.